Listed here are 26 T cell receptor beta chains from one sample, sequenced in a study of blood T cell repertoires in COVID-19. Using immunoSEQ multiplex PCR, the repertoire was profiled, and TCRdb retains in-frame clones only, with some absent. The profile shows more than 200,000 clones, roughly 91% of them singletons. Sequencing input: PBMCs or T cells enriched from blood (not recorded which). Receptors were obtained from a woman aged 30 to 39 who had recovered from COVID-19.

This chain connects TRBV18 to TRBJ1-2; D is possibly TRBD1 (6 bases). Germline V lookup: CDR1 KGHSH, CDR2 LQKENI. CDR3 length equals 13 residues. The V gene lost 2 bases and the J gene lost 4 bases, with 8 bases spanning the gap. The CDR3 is CASSPEQGYGYTF. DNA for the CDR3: TGTGCCAGCTCACCAGAACAGGGCTATGGCTACACCTTC.

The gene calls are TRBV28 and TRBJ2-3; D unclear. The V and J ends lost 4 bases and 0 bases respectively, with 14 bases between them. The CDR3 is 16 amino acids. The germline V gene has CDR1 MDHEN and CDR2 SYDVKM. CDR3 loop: CASSSVRITSTDTQYF. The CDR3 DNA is TGTGCCAGCAGTTCAGTGAGGATAACTAGCACAGATACGCAGTATTTT. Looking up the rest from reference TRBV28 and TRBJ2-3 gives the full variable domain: DVKVTQSSRYLVKRTGEKVFLECVQDMDHENMFWYRQDPGLGLRLIYFSYDVKMKEKGDIPEGYSVSREKKERFSLILESASTNQTSMYLCASSSVRITSTDTQYFGPGTRLTVL.

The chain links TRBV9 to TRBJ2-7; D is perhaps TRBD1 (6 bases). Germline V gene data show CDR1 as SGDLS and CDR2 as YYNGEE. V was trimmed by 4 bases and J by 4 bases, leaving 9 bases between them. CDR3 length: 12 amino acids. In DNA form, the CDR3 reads TGTGCCAGCAGCTCGGACAGTTACGAGCAGTACTTC. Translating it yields CASSSDSYEQYF.

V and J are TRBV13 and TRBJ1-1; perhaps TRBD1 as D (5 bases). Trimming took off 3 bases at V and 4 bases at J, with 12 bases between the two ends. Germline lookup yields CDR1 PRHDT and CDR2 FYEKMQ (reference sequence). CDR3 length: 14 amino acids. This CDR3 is CASSLRSRGTEAFF. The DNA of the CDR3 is TGTGCCAGCAGCTTGCGAAGTAGGGGCACTGAAGCTTTCTTT.

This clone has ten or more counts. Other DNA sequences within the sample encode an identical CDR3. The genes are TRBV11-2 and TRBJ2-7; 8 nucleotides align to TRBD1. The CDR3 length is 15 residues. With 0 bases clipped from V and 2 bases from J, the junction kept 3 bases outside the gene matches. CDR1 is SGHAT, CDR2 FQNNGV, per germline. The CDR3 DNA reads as TGTGCCAGCAGCTTAGAGCAGGGGGCCACCTACGAGCAGTACTTC. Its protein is CASSLEQGATYEQYF.

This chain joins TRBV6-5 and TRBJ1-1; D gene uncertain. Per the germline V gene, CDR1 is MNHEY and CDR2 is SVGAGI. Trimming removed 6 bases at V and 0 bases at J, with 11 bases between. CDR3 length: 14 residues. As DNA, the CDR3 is TGTGCCAGCAGACTCGACGGAGTGAACACTGAAGCTTTCTTT. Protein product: CASRLDGVNTEAFF.

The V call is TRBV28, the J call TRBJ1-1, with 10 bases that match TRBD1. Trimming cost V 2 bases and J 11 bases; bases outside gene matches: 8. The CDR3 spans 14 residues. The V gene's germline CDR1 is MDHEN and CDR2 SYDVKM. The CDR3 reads CASSLMGQGREAFF. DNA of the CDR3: TGTGCCAGCAGTTTAATGGGACAGGGGCGCGAGGCTTTCTTT.

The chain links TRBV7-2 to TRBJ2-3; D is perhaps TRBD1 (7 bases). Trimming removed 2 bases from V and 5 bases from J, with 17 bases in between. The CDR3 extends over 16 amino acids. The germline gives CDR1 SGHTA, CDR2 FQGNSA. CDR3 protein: CASSLNSQGTGDTQYF. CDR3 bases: TGTGCCAGCAGCTTAAATTCACAGGGGACTGGAGATACGCAGTATTTT. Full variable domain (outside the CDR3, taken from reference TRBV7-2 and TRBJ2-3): GAGVSQSPSNKVTEKGKDVELRCDPISGHTALYWYRQSLGQGLEFLIYFQGNSAPDKSGLPSDRFSAERTGGSVSTLTIQRTQQEDSAVYLCASSLNSQGTGDTQYFGPGTRLTVL.

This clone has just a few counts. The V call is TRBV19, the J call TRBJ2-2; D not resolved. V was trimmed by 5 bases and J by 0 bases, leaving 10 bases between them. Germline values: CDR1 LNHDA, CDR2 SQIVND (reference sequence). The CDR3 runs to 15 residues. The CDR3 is CASSLLPSNTGELFF. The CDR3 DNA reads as TGTGCCAGTAGTCTACTCCCCTCGAACACCGGGGAGCTGTTTTTT.

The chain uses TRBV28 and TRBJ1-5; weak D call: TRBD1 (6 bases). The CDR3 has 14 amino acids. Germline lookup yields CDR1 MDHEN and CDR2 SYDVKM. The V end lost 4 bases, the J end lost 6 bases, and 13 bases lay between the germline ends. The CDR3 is CASSSTPQGQPQHF. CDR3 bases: TGTGCCAGCAGTTCAACCCCACAGGGTCAGCCCCAGCATTTT.

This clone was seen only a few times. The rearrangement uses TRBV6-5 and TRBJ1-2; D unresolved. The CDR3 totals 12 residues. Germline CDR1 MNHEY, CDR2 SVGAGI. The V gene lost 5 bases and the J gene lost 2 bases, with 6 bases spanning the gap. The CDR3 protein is CASSRRNYGYTF. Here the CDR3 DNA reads TGTGCCAGCAGTAGGAGAAACTATGGCTACACCTTC.

The CDR3 DNA is TGTGCCAGCAGCTCCCTCTTGGGGGCGTTGGATACGCAGTATTTT. This codes for CASSSLLGALDTQYF. This chain links TRBV7-8 with TRBJ2-3; a possible D gene is TRBD1 (6 bases). This CDR3 region has 15 residues. Trimming stripped 4 bases from V and 6 bases from J, with 17 bases between. CDR1 and CDR2 from the germline V gene are SGHVS and FQNEAQ.

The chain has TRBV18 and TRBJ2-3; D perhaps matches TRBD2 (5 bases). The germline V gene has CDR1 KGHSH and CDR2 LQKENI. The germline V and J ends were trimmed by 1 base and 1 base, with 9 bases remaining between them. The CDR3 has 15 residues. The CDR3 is CASSPLVSGTDTQYF. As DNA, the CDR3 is TGTGCCAGCTCACCACTTGTTAGCGGCACAGATACGCAGTATTTT.

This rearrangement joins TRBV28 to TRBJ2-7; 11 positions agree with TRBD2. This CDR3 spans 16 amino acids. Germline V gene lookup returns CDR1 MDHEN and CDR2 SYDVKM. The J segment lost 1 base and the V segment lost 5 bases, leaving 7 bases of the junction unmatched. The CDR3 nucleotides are TGTGCCAGCAGTCCCCTAGCGGGAGGCCTATCCTACGAGCAGTACTTC. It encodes CASSPLAGGLSYEQYF.

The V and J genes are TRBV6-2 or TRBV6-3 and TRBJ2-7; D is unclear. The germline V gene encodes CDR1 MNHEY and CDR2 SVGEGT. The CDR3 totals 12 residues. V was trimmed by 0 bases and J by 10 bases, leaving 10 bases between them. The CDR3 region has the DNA TGTGCCAGCAGTTACTCGAACCGGGTACAGTACTTC. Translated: CASSYSNRVQYF.

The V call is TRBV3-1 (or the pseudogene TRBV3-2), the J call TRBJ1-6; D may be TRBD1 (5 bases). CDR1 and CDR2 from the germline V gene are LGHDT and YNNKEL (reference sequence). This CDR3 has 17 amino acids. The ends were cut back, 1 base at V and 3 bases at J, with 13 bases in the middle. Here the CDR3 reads CASSQADSRYYNSPLHF. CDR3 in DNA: TGTGCCAGCAGCCAAGCCGACAGTCGATACTATAATTCACCCCTCCACTTT.

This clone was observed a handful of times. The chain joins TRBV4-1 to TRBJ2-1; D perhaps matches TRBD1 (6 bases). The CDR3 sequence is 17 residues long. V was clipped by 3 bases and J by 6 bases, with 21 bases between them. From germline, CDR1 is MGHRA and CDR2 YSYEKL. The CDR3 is CASSHHKGQVLSNEQFF. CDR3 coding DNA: TGCGCCAGCAGCCATCATAAGGGACAAGTCCTGAGCAATGAGCAGTTCTTC.

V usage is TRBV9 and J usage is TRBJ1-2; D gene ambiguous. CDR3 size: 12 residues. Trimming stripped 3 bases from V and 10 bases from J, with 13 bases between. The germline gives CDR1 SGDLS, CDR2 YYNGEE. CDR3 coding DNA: TGTGCCAGCAGCGCGGGTCTCTCGATCTACACCTTC. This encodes CASSAGLSIYTF.

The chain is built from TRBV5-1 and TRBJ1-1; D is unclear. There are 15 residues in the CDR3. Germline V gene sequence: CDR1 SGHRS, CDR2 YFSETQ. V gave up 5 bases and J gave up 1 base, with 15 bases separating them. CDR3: CASRYQRTGNTEAFF. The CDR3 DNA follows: TGCGCCAGCAGGTACCAGCGCACCGGGAACACTGAAGCTTTCTTT. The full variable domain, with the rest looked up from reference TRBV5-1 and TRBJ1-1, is KAGVTQTPRYLIKTRGQQVTLSCSPISGHRSVSWYQQTPGQGLQFLFEYFSETQRNKGNFPGRFSGRQFSNSRSEMNVSTLELGDSALYLCASRYQRTGNTEAFFGQGTRLTVV.

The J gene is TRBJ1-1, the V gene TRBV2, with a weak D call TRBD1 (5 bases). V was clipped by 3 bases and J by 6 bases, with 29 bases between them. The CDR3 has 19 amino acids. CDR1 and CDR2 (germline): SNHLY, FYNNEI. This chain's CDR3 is CASSDPTPLGRGGIAEAFF. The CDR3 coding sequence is TGTGCCAGCAGTGACCCGACACCCCTGGGGCGCGGGGGTATCGCTGAAGCTTTCTTT.

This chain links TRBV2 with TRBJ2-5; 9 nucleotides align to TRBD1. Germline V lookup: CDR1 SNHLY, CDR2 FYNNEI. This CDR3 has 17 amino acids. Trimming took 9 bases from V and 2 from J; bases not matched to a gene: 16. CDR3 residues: CASAGQGLFRRQETQYF. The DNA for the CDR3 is TGTGCCAGTGCGGGACAGGGTTTATTTAGGAGGCAAGAGACCCAGTACTTC.

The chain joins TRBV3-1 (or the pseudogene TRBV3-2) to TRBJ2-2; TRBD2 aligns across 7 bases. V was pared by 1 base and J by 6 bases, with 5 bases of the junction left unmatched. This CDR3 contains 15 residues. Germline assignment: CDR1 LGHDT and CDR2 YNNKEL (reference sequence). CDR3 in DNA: TGTGCCAGCAGCCAAGCGAGTGGGAGGGCCGGGGAGCTGTTTTTT. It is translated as CASSQASGRAGELFF.

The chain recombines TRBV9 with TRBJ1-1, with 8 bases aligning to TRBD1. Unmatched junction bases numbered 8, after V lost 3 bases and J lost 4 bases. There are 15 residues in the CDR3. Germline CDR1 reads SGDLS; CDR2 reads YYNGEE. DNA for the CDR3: TGTGCCAGCAGCGGCGGACAGGGAACTCCCACTGAAGCTTTCTTT. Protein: CASSGGQGTPTEAFF.

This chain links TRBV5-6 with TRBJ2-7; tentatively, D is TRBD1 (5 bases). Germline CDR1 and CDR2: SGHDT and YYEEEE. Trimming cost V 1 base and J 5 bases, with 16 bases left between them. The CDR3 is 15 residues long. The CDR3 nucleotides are TGTGCCAGCAGCTTGTTTAGAGGCTCAGGGAACGAGCAGTACTTC. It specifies CASSLFRGSGNEQYF.

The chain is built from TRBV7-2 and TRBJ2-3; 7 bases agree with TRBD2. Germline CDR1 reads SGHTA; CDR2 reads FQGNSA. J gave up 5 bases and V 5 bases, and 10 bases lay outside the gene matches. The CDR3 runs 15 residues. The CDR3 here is CASSLTSTSGDTQYF. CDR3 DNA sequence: TGTGCCAGCAGCCTGACTAGCACATCGGGAGATACGCAGTATTTT.

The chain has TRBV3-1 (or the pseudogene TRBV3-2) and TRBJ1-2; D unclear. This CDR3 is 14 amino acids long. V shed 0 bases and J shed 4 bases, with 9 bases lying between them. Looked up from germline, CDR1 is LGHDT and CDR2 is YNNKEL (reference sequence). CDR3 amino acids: CASSQDASGYGYTF. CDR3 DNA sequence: TGTGCCAGCAGCCAAGATGCGTCTGGCTATGGCTACACCTTC.